The clone carrying this T cell receptor (beta chain) appeared a few times. This sample was taken from a study of T-cell memory formation after mild COVID-19. TCRdb itself ran the 5' RACE reads through MiXCR, one entry per CDR3 protein. Among some 320,000 distinct CDR3 sequences listed, roughly an eighth were seen once. The specimen was PBMCs or a T cell subset sorted from them (not recorded which). This sequence was found in a young man who had mild COVID-19 (a few samples of this study predate the infection). Cell type and time point are not known.

The CDR3 DNA is TGCGCCAGCAGCCTCTCCGTACCGGGACAGGGGGTTATTTCCTACGAGCAGTACTTC. It translates to CASSLSVPGQGVISYEQYF. The chain recombines TRBV4-3 with TRBJ2-7; 11 bases map to TRBD1. CDR1 LGHNA and CDR2 YSLEER come from the germline V gene. V gave up 4 bases and J gave up 1 base; unmatched junction bases: 15. CDR3 length: 19 amino acids.